The 14 T cell receptor beta chains below all came from one sample that was sequenced in a study of T cell changes during pregnancy in multiple sclerosis. Using immunoSEQ multiplex PCR, the repertoire was profiled, and TCRdb retains in-frame clones only, with some absent. The repertoire holds 40,000 to 50,000 clones, around 90% seen once, with more than 8% in the top ten. This sample comprised CD8+ T cells from peripheral blood mononuclear cells, obtained in the first trimester of pregnancy. These receptors came from a female donor with multiple sclerosis, enrolled in a pregnancy study.

The chain employs TRBV27 and TRBJ2-3; possibly TRBD2 for D (6 bases). This CDR3 spans 19 amino acids. Per the germline V gene, CDR1 is MNHEY and CDR2 is SMNVEV (reference sequence). V was shortened by 6 bases and J by 6 bases, with 31 bases between the two germline ends. The CDR3 DNA sequence: TGTGCCAGCAGGGCGGGGACTGGTTCAAATGAATGGAGGGTTGATACGCAGTATTTT. It translates to CASRAGTGSNEWRVDTQYF.

The rearrangement links TRBV27 to TRBJ2-3; 13 nucleotides line up with TRBD2. The CDR3 runs to 16 residues. Germline V gives CDR1 MNHEY, CDR2 SMNVEV (reference sequence). J was trimmed by 3 bases and V by 5 bases; bases with no gene match: 5. Here the CDR3 reads CASSQTSGGPTDTQYF. Written as DNA, the CDR3 is TGTGCCAGCAGTCAGACTAGCGGGGGGCCTACAGATACGCAGTATTTT.

The rearrangement links TRBV4-2 to TRBJ1-1; D is possibly TRBD1 (5 bases). V shed 2 bases and J shed 1 base, with 11 bases lying between them. Per the germline V gene, CDR1 is LGHNA and CDR2 is YNFKEQ. This CDR3 contains 15 residues. CDR3 sequence reads: CASSQRQWKNTEAFF. The CDR3 bases are TGTGCCAGCAGCCAAAGACAGTGGAAGAACACTGAAGCTTTCTTT.

Only one count was recorded for this clone. CDR3 in DNA: TGTGCCAGCAGCGTCTCCGGACAGGGGGAAAGCAATGGCTACACCTTC. It specifies CASSVSGQGESNGYTF. V is TRBV9 and J is TRBJ1-2; TRBD1 agrees at 10 bases. Trimming took 2 bases from V and 6 from J; bases not matched to a gene: 10. From germline, CDR1 is SGDLS and CDR2 YYNGEE. The CDR3 sequence is 16 residues long.

The sample holds one count of this clone. V and J are TRBV27 and TRBJ2-5; 12 positions agree with TRBD1. Looked up from germline, CDR1 is MNHEY and CDR2 is SMNVEV (reference sequence). V was clipped by 1 base and J by 4 bases; unmatched bases: 7. The CDR3 extends over 17 amino acids. This chain's CDR3 is CASSLLGTGGLGETQYF. The DNA for the CDR3 is TGTGCCAGCAGTTTATTAGGGACAGGGGGCCTGGGAGAGACCCAGTACTTC.

The V and J genes are TRBV5-6 and TRBJ2-5; D possibly corresponds to TRBD1 (6 bases). Germline V lookup: CDR1 SGHDT, CDR2 YYEEEE. V dropped 4 bases and J dropped 3 bases, with 19 bases sitting between them. The CDR3 is 16 amino acids. The CDR3 region is CASSQGFRAGEETQYF. The CDR3, as DNA: TGTGCCAGCAGCCAGGGCTTCCGGGCAGGGGAAGAGACCCAGTACTTC.

V and J are TRBV7-9 and TRBJ1-2, with 7 bases aligning to TRBD1. V shed 5 bases, J shed 5 bases, and the junction held 14 bases outside the gene matches. This CDR3 has 16 residues. Germline-derived CDR1 and CDR2 are SEHNR and FQNEAQ (reference sequence). CDR3 DNA sequence: TGTGCCAGCAGCCCCTCATTTGGGGACAGAAGATATGGCTACACCTTC. Its protein is CASSPSFGDRRYGYTF.

The J gene is TRBJ2-2, the V gene TRBV7-9; 9 bases are a match to TRBD1. This CDR3 has 15 residues. Germline assignment: CDR1 SEHNR and CDR2 FQNEAQ (reference sequence). The junction had 7 bases not matched to a gene; V was cut back by 5 bases and J by 6 bases. The CDR3 bases are TGTGCCAGCAGCCCGGACAGGGGAGTAGCCGGGGAGCTGTTTTTT. This sequence encodes CASSPDRGVAGELFF. The whole variable domain, remainder taken from reference TRBV7-9 and TRBJ2-2, is DTGVSQNPRHKITKRGQNVTFRCDPISEHNRLYWYRQTLGQGPEFLTYFQNEAQLEKSRLLSDRFSAERPKGSFSTLEIQRTEQGDSAMYLCASSPDRGVAGELFFGEGSRLTVL.

The V call is TRBV9, the J call TRBJ2-2; D ambiguous. This CDR3 region has 15 residues. Germline-derived CDR1 and CDR2 are SGDLS and YYNGEE. Trimming removed 0 bases from V and 0 bases from J, with 6 bases in between. In DNA form, the CDR3 reads TGTGCCAGCAGCGTAGTTCCAACGAACACCGGGGAGCTGTTTTTT. Amino acid sequence: CASSVVPTNTGELFF. Full variable domain (remainder filled in from reference TRBV9 and TRBJ2-2): DSGVTQTPKHLITATGQRVTLRCSPRSGDLSVYWYQQSLDQGLQFLIQYYNGEERAKGNILERFSAQQFPDLHSELNLSSLELGDSALYFCASSVVPTNTGELFFGEGSRLTVL.

The genes are TRBV14 and TRBJ1-1; the D gene is possibly TRBD1 (5 bases). This CDR3 comprises 15 residues. Per the germline V gene, CDR1 is SGHDN and CDR2 is FVKESK. The V end lost 5 bases, the J end lost 5 bases, and 18 bases lay between the germline ends. The CDR3 nucleotides are TGTGCCAGCAGCACCTCTGCGGGGGAAGGGACTGAAGCTTTCTTT. Translated: CASSTSAGEGTEAFF.

The gene calls are TRBV7-9 and TRBJ1-1, with no clear D. The CDR3 length is 13 residues. Germline CDR1 and CDR2: SEHNR and FQNEAQ (reference sequence). The germline V and J ends were trimmed by 3 bases and 1 base, with 6 bases remaining between them. CDR3 sequence (DNA): TGTGCCAGCAGCTTTGAGAGGAACACTGAAGCTTTCTTT. The encoded protein is CASSFERNTEAFF.

The CDR3 spells CASAGVGYNSPLHF. CDR3 nucleotides: TGTGCCAGCGCGGGGGTTGGCTATAATTCACCCCTCCACTTT. The chain has TRBV9 and TRBJ1-6, with D possibly being TRBD1 (5 bases). CDR1 and CDR2 from the germline V gene are SGDLS and YYNGEE. V shed 7 bases and J shed 3 bases, with 11 bases lying between them. The CDR3 runs to 14 residues.

This rearrangement joins TRBV6-1 to TRBJ1-5, with D possibly being TRBD1 (6 bases). From germline, CDR1 is MNHNS and CDR2 SASEGT. The CDR3 spans 15 residues. V was clipped by 1 base and J by 0 bases, with 7 bases between them. CDR3 protein: CASSEGTDSNQPQHF. DNA for the CDR3: TGTGCCAGCAGTGAAGGGACAGATAGCAATCAGCCCCAGCATTTT.

V is TRBV14 and J is TRBJ2-7; maybe TRBD1 (6 bases). From germline, CDR1 is SGHDN and CDR2 FVKESK. Trimming pared 1 base from V and 5 bases from J, leaving 12 bases between. The CDR3 sequence is 14 residues long. CDR3 region: CASSQVTGSDEQYF. The CDR3 DNA reads as TGTGCCAGCAGCCAAGTCACAGGGTCCGACGAGCAGTACTTC.